Reported below is one TCR beta chain. Its antigen is undetermined. The junction differs from germline at one of its ends, possibly a read error. CDR1 and CDR2 (germline): MNHEY, SVGAGI. CDR3 length: 14 residues. Clones were read by immunoSEQ multiplex PCR, and TCRdb kept only the in-frame ones, dropping some. Seen here are tens of thousands of clones, about nine tenths observed once, and the top ten hold over 7%. The data belong to a study of OX40 agonist ivuxolimab in advanced cancers. At the level of the study: Head and neck, renal cell, melanoma or hepatocellular carcinoma were the cancers that dose-escalation patients had.

Study-wide results and caveats: Relative to CD4+ cells, CD8+ T cells on average had more expanded clones.

The source was CD4+ or CD8+ T cells sorted from blood, collected in a trial of the OX40 agonist ivuxolimab. J is TRBJ2-7 and V is TRBV6-5; 8 nucleotides align to TRBD2. This sequence originates from an adult with an advanced solid tumor such as melanoma, head and neck, liver or kidney cancer. In nucleotides, the CDR3 is TGTGCCATCAGTGTAAATCTAGCGGGCTACGAGCAGTACTTC. It yields the protein CAISVNLAGYEQYF.